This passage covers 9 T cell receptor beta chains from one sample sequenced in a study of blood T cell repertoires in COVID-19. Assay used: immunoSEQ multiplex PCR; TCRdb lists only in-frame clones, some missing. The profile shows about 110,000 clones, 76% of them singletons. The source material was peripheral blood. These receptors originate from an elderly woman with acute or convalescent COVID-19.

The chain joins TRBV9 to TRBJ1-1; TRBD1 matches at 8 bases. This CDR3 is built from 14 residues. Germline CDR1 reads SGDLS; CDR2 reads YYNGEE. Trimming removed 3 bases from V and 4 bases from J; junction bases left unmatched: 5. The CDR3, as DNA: TGTGCCAGCAGCGCAGGGGGCTGGGCCACTGAAGCTTTCTTT. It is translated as CASSAGGWATEAFF.

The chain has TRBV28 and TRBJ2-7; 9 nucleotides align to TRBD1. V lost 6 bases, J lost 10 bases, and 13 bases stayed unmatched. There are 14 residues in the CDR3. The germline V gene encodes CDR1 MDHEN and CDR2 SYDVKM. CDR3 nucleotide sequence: TGTGCCAGCAGCTTCGCCCAGAAACAGGGGGCCCAGTACTTC. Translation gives CASSFAQKQGAQYF.

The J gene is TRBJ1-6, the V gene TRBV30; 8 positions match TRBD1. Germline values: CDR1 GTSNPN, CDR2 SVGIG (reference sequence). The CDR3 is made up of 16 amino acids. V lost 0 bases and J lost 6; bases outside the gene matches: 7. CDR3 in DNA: TGTGCCTGGAGTGTATCAGGGGGCCTAGGTAATTCACCCCTCCACTTT. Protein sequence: CAWSVSGGLGNSPLHF.

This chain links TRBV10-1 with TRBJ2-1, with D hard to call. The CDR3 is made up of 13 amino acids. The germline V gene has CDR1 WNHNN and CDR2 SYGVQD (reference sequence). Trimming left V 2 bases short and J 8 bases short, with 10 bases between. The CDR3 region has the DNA TGCGCCAGCAGTGAGATTGGTAGTTATGAGCAGTTCTTC. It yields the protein CASSEIGSYEQFF.

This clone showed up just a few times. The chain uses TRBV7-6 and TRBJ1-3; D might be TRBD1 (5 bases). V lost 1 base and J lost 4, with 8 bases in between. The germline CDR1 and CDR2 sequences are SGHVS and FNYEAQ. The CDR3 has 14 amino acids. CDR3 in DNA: TGTGCCAGCAGCTTAGAGACAGCGGGAAACACCATATATTTT. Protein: CASSLETAGNTIYF.

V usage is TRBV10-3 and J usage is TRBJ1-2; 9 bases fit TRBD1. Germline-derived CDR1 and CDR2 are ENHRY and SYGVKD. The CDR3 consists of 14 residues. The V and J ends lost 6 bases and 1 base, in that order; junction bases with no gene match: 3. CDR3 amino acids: CAIRGTGLNYGYTF. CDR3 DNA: TGTGCCATCAGGGGGACAGGGCTTAACTATGGCTACACCTTC.

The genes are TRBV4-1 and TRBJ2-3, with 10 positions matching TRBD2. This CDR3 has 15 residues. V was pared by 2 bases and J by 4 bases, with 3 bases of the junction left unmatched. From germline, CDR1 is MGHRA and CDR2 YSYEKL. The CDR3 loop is CASSQKAGGPDTQYF. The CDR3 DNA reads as TGCGCCAGCAGCCAAAAAGCGGGGGGGCCAGATACGCAGTATTTT.

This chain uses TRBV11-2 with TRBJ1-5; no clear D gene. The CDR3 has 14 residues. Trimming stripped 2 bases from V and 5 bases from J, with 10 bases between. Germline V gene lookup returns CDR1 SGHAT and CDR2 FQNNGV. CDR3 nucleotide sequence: TGTGCCAGCAGCTTACCGGGGTGGTATCAGCCCCAGCATTTT. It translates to CASSLPGWYQPQHF.

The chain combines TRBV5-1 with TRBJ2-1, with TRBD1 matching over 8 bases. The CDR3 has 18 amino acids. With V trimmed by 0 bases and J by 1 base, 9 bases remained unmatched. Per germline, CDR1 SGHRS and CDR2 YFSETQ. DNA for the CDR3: TGCGCCAGCAGCTTGGAAGGGCAGGGGGCTTGGTCCTACAATGAGCAGTTCTTC. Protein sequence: CASSLEGQGAWSYNEQFF.